This T cell receptor (beta chain) was sequenced for a study of glioma-infiltrating T cells. Study results and caveats: CDR3 overlap between tissue and blood was very small. Above-expected tissue-blood divergence occurred in all gliomas, most in low-grade ones.

Germline values: CDR1 MNHNS, CDR2 SASEGT. The CDR3 runs 15 residues. Trimming cost V 5 bases and J 8 bases, with 21 bases left between them. Amplification of TCR alpha and beta CDR3 regions from RNA used iRepertoire nested multiplex PCR. For one-step reverse transcription and amplification, 100-400 ng of tissue mRNA or PBMC total RNA was used. TCRdb redid the calling of the multiplex PCR reads with MiXCR, one entry per CDR3 protein. The data hold tens of thousands of distinct CDR3 sequences, with about 23% observed a single time. This clonotype occurred many times. The antigen is not known. Sequencing was done on a sample of glioma tissue, nonneoplastic brain tissue, or PBMCs (not recorded which). This clonotype was obtained from a human donor with low-grade glioma or glioblastoma, undergoing nonglioma brain surgery, or in good health (not recorded which). V usage is TRBV6-1 and J usage is TRBJ1-2, with D uncertain. The CDR3 sequence: CASSSTGQRTGGYTF. The CDR3 DNA sequence: TGTGCCAGCAGTAGTACCGGGCAGCGGACCGGCGGCTACACCTTC.